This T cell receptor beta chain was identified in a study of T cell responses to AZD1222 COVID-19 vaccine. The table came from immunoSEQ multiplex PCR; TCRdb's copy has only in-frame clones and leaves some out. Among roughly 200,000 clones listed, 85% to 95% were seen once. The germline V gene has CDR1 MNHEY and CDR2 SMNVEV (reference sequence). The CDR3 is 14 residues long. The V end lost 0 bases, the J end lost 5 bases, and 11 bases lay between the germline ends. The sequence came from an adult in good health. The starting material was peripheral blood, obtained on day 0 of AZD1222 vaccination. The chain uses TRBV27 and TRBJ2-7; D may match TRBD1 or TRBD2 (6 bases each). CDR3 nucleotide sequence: TGTGCCAGCAGTTTATCCGGCCGGGGGCACGAGCAGTACTTC. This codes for CASSLSGRGHEQYF.